This section outlines one TCR beta chain sequence together with its context. Methods used by the authors: Estimation of nucleated cell counts relied on the amplification of reference gene primers. Sequencing used immunoSEQ multiplex PCR; TCRdb keeps in-frame clones, though not all of them. V and J calls and clone size are as listed in that table; D and trimming were resolved from the DNA. The sample holds fewer than 700,000 clones, less than 90% seen once. These data belong to a study of blood T cell repertoires in COVID-19. Overall study: Sample material is recorded as cDNA or gDNA derived from T cells, B-cell-depleted T cells, or PBMCs.

Seattle enrolled patients during active infection and tracked them longitudinally. The sequence derives from a woman aged 50 to 60 with COVID-19, enrolled during active disease. Sequenced input: peripheral blood.

The CDR3 reads CASSQRVGGAGYTF. CDR3 bases: TGTGCCAGCAGCCAAAGGGTTGGTGGGGCTGGCTACACCTTC. The chain has TRBV14 and TRBJ1-2, with D perhaps matching TRBD1 (5 bases). There are 14 residues in the CDR3. Between the trimmed V and J ends, which lost 2 bases and 7 bases, there was a span of 14 bases. Per germline, CDR1 SGHDN and CDR2 FVKESK.